This paragraph covers one T cell receptor (beta chain) sequence. Germline CDR1 reads SGHNT; CDR2 reads YENEEA. Trimming left V 5 bases short and J 4 bases short, with 9 bases between. This CDR3 is built from 12 residues. The sample belongs to a study of blood T cell repertoires in COVID-19. The overall study: Sample material is recorded as cDNA or gDNA derived from T cells, B-cell-depleted T cells, or PBMCs.

Data came from immunoSEQ multiplex PCR; TCRdb stores just in-frame clones and leaves some out. The sample holds 55,000 to 65,000 clones, roughly 87% seen once. The sequencing input was peripheral blood. This chain joins TRBV11-3 and TRBJ2-7; possibly TRBD1 for D (6 bases). This TCR was recovered from an older man in a cohort sampled during active COVID-19. CDR3 nucleotide sequence: TGTGCCAGCAGCAGAGGACAGTACGAGCAGTACTTC. Its translation is CASSRGQYEQYF.